The clone carrying this TCR beta chain turned up a few times. Its specificity is not known. The data were taken from a study of tumor-infiltrating lymphocytes in primary liver carcinoma. Blood RNA originated from unsorted whole blood, with germline DNA additionally extracted. These patients lived with chronic HBV infection and had never been treated. This CDR3 spans 13 amino acids. The V gene end was trimmed by 6 bases and the J gene end by 3 bases; junction bases not matched to a gene: 0. CDR1 is PRHDT and CDR2 is FYEKMQ in the germline V gene (reference sequence). Findings of the study overall: Tumor samples exhibited a significantly greater top-250-clone fraction than blood samples (p = 0.039). Tumor-blood pairs (like tumor-adjacent pairs) overlapped less than tumor region pairs did.

From 400 to 500 ng total RNA, TCR beta cDNA was generated with a primer in the constant region. Slightly modified ARM-PCR served as the procedure for the TCR beta libraries. These libraries came from three rounds of nested multiplex PCR. In the first two PCR rounds, TRBV1-TRBV30 forward primers were paired with a C-beta reverse primer, and each round lasted roughly 9 cycles. TCRdb processed the multiplex PCR reads anew with MiXCR; each CDR3 protein has one entry. The sample has hundreds of thousands of distinct CDR3 sequences, 50% to 60% seen once. This chain uses TRBV13 with TRBJ2-5; 11 nucleotides align to TRBD1. What was sequenced was peripheral blood. The TCR comes from a woman aged 30 to 39 with primary liver carcinoma and hepatitis B virus infection. The CDR3 region has the DNA TGTGCCAGCAGGGGACAGGGGGAAGAGACCCAGTACTTC. This gives the protein CASRGQGEETQYF.